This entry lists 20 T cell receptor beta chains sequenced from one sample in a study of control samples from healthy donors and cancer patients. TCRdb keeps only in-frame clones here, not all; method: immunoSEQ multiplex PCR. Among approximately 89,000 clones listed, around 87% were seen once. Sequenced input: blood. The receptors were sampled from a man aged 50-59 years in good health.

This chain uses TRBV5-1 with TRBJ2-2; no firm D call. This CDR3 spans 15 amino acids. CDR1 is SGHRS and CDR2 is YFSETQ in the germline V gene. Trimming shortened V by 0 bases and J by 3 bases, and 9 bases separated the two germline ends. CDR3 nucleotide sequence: TGCGCCAGCAGCTTGGAGGGTAGTCACACCGGGGAGCTGTTTTTT. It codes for CASSLEGSHTGELFF.

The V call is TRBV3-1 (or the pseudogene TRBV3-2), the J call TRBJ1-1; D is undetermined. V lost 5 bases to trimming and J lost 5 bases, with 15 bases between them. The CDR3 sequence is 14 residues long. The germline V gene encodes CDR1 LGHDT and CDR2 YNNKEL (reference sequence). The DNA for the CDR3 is TGTGCCAGCAGCTATTGTTTTGAAGGTACTGAAGCTTTCTTT. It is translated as CASSYCFEGTEAFF.

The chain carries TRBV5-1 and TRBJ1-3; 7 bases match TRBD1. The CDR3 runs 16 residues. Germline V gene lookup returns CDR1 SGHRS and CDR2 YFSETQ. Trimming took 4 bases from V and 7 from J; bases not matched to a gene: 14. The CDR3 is CASSEYPGQISNTIYF. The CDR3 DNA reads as TGCGCCAGCAGCGAATACCCGGGACAGATTTCGAACACCATATATTTT.

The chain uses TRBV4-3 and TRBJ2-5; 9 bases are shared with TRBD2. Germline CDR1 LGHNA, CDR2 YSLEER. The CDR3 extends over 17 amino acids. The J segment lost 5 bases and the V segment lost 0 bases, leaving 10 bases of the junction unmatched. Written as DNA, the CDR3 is TGCGCCAGCAGCCAAGACGTTAGCGGGGGAGCACGGGAGACCCAGTACTTC. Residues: CASSQDVSGGARETQYF.

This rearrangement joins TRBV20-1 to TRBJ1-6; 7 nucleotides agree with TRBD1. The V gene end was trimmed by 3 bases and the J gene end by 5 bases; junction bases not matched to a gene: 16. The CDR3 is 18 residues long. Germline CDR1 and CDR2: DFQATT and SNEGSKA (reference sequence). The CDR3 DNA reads TGCAGTGCTAGTGATCCAGGGGGGGGTGGGTCTCATAATTCACCCCTCCACTTT. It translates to CSASDPGGGGSHNSPLHF.

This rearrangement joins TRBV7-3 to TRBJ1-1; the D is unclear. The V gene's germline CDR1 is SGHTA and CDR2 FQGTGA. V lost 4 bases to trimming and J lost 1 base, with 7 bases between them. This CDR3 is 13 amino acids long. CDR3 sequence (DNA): TGTGCCAGCAGCTCTTCGGGGAACACTGAAGCTTTCTTT. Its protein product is CASSSSGNTEAFF.

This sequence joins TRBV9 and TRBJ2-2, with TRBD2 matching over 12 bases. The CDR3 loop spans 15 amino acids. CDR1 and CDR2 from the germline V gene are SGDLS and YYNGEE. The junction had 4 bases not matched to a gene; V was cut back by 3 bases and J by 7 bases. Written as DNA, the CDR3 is TGTGCCAGCAGCGACCGGGGACTAGCGGGCGGGGAGCTGTTTTTT. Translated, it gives CASSDRGLAGGELFF.

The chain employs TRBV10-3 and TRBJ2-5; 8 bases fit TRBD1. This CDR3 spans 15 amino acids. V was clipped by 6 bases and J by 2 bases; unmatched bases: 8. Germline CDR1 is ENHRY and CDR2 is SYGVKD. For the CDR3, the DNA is TGTGCCATCAGCGAAGACAGGGGTGGGCAAGAGACCCAGTACTTC. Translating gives CAISEDRGGQETQYF.

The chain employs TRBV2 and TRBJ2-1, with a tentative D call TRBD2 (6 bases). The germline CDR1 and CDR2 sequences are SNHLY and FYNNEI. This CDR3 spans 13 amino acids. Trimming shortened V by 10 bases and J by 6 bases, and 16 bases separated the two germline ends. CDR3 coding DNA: TGTGCCACCCGGGACTGGCGTGGCAATGAGCAGTTCTTC. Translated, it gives CATRDWRGNEQFF. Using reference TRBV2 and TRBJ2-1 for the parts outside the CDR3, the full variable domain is EPEVTQTPSHQVTQMGQEVILRCVPISNHLYFYWYRQILGQKVEFLVSFYNNEISEKSEIFDDQFSVERPDGSNFTLKIRSTKLEDSAMYFCATRDWRGNEQFFGPGTRLTVL.

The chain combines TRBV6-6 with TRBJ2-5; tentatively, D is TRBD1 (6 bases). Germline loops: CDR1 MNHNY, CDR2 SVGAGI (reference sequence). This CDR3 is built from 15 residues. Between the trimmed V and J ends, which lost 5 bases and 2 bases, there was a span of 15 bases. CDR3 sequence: CASSRSRQVQETQYF. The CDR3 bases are TGTGCCAGCAGTCGATCTCGACAGGTACAAGAGACCCAGTACTTC.

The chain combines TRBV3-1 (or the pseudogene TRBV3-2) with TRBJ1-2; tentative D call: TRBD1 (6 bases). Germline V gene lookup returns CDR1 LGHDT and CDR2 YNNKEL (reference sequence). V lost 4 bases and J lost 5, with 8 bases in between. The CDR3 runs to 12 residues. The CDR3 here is CASSPTGYGYTF. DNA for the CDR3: TGTGCCAGCAGCCCTACAGGGTATGGCTACACCTTC.

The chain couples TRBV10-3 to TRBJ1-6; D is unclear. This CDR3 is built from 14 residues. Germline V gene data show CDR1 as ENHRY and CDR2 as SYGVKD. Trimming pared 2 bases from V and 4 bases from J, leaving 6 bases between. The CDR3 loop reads CAISEMGYNSPLHF. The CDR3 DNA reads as TGTGCCATCAGTGAGATGGGGTATAATTCACCCCTCCACTTT.

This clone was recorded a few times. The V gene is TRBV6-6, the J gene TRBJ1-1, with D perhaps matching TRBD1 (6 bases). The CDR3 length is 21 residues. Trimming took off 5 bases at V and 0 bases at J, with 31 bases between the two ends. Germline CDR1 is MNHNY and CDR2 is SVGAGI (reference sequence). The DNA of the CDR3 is TGTGCCAGCAGTCCGAGGGGGGACGAAGGAACAGTTAGTCTTATGAACACTGAAGCTTTCTTT. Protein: CASSPRGDEGTVSLMNTEAFF.

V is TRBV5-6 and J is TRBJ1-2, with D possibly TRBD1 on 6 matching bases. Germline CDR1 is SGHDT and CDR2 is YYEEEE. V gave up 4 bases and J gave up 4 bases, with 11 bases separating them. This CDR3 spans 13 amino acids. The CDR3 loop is CASSPEGGYGYTF. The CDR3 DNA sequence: TGTGCCAGCAGCCCAGAAGGGGGCTATGGCTACACCTTC. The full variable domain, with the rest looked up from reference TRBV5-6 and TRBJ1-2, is DAGVTQSPTHLIKTRGQQVTLRCSPKSGHDTVSWYQQALGQGPQFIFQYYEEEERQRGNFPDRFSGHQFPNYSSELNVNALLLGDSALYLCASSPEGGYGYTFGSGTRLTVV.

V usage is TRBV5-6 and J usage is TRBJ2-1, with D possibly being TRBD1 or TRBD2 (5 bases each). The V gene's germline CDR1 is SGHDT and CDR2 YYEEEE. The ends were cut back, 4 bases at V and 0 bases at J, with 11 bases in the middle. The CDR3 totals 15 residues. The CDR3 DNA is TGTGCCAGCAGCATAGGGGACCCCTCCTACAATGAGCAGTTCTTC. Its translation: CASSIGDPSYNEQFF.

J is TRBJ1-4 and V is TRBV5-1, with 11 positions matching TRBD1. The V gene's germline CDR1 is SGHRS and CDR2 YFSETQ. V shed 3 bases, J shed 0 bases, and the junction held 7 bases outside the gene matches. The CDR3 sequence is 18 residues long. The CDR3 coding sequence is TGCGCCAGCAGCTCCTCCCCGGGACAGGGGGCAACTAATGAAAAACTGTTTTTT. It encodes CASSSSPGQGATNEKLFF. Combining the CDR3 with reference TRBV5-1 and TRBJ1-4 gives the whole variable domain KAGVTQTPRYLIKTRGQQVTLSCSPISGHRSVSWYQQTPGQGLQFLFEYFSETQRNKGNFPGRFSGRQFSNSRSEMNVSTLELGDSALYLCASSSSPGQGATNEKLFFGSGTQLSVL.

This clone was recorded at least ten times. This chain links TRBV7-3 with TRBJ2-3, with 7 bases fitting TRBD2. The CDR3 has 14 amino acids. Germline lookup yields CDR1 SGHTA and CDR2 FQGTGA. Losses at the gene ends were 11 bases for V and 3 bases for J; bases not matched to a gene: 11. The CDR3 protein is CAVAKPSGTDTQYF. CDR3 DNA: TGTGCCGTCGCTAAGCCTAGCGGAACAGATACGCAGTATTTT. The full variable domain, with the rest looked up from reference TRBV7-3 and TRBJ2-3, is GAGVSQTPSNKVTEKGKYVELRCDPISGHTALYWYRQSLGQGPEFLIYFQGTGAADDSGLPNDRFFAVRPEGSVSTLKIQRTERGDSAVYLCAVAKPSGTDTQYFGPGTRLTVL.

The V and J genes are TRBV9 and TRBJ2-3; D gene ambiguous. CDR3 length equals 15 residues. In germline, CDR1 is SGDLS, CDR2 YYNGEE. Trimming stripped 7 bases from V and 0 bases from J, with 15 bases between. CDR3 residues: CASAASGKSTDTQYF. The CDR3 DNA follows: TGTGCCAGCGCCGCCTCTGGGAAAAGCACAGATACGCAGTATTTT.

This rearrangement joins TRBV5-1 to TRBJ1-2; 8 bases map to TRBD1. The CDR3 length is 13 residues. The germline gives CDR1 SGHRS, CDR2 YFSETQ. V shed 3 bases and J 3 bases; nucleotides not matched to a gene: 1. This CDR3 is CASSSDRDYGYTF. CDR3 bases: TGCGCCAGCAGCTCGGACAGGGACTATGGCTACACCTTC.

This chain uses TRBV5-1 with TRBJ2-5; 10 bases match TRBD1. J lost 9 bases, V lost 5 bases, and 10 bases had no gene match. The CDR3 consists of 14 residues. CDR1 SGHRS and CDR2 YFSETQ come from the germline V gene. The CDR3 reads CASSPGTGDNSQYF. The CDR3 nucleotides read TGCGCCAGCAGTCCCGGGACAGGGGATAATTCCCAGTACTTC.